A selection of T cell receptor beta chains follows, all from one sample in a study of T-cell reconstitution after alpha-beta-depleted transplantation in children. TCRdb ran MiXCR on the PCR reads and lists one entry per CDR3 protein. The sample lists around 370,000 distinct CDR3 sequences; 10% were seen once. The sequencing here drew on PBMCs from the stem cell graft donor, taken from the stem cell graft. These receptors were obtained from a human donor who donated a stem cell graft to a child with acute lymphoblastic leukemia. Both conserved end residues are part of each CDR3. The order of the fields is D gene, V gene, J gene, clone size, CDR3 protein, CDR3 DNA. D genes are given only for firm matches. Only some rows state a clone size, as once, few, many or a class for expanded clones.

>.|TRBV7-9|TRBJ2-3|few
CASRNGRQLLTDTQYF
TGTGCCAGCAGAAATGGTAGACAGCTCCTCACAGATACGCAGTATTTT
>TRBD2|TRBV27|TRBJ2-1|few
CASSLSRLAGYNEQFF
TGTGCCAGCAGTTTATCGAGGTTAGCGGGCTACAATGAGCAGTTCTTC
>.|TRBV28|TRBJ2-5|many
CASSFRDTWYQETQYF
TGTGCCAGCAGTTTCCGGGACACTTGGTACCAAGAGACCCAGTACTTC
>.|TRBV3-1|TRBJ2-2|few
CASSQRARELFF
TGTGCCAGCAGCCAACGGGCTAGGGAGCTGTTTTTT
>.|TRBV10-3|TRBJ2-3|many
CAIRGTDTQYF
TGTGCCATCAGGGGCACAGATACGCAGTATTTT
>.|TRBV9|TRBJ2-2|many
CASSEGGRMNTGELFF
TGTGCCAGCAGCGAGGGGGGCAGGATGAACACCGGGGAGCTGTTTTTT
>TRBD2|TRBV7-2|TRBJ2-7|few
CASSLGLAVLSYEQYF
TGTGCCAGCAGCTTGGGGCTAGCGGTACTCTCCTACGAGCAGTACTTC
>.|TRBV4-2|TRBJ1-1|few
CASSSPRGEAFF
TGTGCCAGCAGCTCCCCGCGGGGTGAAGCTTTCTTT
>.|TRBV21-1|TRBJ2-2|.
CASSHRRIWGATGELFF
TGTGCCAGCAGCCACCGTAGGATCTGGGGGGCCACCGGGGAGCTGTTTTTT
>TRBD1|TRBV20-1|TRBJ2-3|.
CSATQTTGHTDTQYF
TGCAGTGCCACCCAAACGACAGGGCACACAGATACGCAGTATTTT
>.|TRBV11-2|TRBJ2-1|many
CASSLQAGTAWDEQFF
TGTGCCAGCAGCTTACAGGCTGGAACCGCTTGGGATGAGCAGTTCTTC
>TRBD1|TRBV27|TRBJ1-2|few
CASSYSRQGGGYTF
TGTGCCAGCAGTTACTCCAGACAGGGTGGAGGCTACACCTTC
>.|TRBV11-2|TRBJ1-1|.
CASSREVMNTEAFF
TGTGCCAGCAGTCGGGAGGTCATGAACACTGAAGCTTTCTTT
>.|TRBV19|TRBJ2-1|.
CASRGGHEQFF
TGTGCCTCTAGAGGGGGGCATGAGCAGTTCTTC
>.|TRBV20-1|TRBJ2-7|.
CSARELFPGREEEQYF
TGCAGTGCTAGAGAGCTATTCCCGGGACGCGAGGAAGAGCAGTACTTC
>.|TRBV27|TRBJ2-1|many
CASSSTGSSYNEQFF
TGTGCCAGCAGTTCTACAGGGAGCTCCTACAATGAGCAGTTCTTC
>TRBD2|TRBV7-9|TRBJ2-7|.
CASSHKLGLAGVYEQYF
TGTGCCAGCAGCCATAAACTGGGACTAGCGGGAGTCTACGAGCAGTACTTC
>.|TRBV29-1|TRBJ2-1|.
CSVVRGRLYNEQFF
TGCAGCGTTGTCCGGGGTAGGCTCTACAATGAGCAGTTCTTC
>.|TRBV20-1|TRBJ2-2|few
CSASVIRPNTGELFF
TGCAGTGCTAGTGTCATCCGTCCGAACACCGGGGAGCTGTTTTTT
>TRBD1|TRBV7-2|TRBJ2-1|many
CASSLGGTDQFF
TGTGCCAGCAGCTTAGGAGGGACAGACCAGTTCTTC
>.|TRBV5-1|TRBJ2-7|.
CASSLAPGAYEQYF
TGCGCCAGCAGCTTGGCCCCAGGAGCCTACGAGCAGTACTTC
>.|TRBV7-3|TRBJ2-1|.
CASSLMAGPNGEQFF
TGTGCCAGCAGCTTAATGGCGGGGCCAAATGGGGAGCAGTTCTTC
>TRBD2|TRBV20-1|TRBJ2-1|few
CSARVIREGLNEQFF
TGCAGTGCTAGAGTCATACGGGAGGGCCTCAATGAGCAGTTCTTC
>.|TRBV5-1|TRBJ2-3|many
CASSLDRQGTDTQYF
TGCGCCAGCAGCTTGGATCGGCAGGGAACAGATACGCAGTATTTT
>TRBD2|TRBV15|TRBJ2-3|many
CATSRTSGRTDTQYF
TGTGCCACCAGCAGGACTAGCGGGAGAACAGATACGCAGTATTTT
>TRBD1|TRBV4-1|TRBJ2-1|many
CASSPSQGYNEQFF
TGCGCCAGCAGCCCTTCACAGGGGTACAATGAGCAGTTCTTC
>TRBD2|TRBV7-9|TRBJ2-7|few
CASSLTSNSYEQYF
TGTGCCAGCAGCTTGACTAGCAACTCGTACGAGCAGTACTTC
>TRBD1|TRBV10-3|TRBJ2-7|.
CAISEFDRGQASF
TGTGCCATCAGTGAGTTCGATAGGGGACAGGCGTCCTTC
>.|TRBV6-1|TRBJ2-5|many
CASSEGWESETQYF
TGTGCCAGCAGTGAAGGGTGGGAGTCCGAGACCCAGTACTTC
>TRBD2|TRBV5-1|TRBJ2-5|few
CASSFSSGSEETQYF
TGCGCCAGCAGCTTTTCGAGCGGGAGTGAAGAGACCCAGTACTTC
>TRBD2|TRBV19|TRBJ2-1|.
CASRKRELAGGANEQFF
TGTGCCAGTAGGAAGAGGGAGCTAGCGGGAGGGGCAAATGAGCAGTTCTTC
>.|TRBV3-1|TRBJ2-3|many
CASSQRESHTDTQYF
TGTGCCAGCAGCCAGAGGGAAAGCCACACAGATACGCAGTATTTT
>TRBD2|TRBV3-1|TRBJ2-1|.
CASSQDLLAGALTYNEQFF
TGTGCCAGCAGCCAAGATCTCCTAGCGGGAGCCCTTACCTACAATGAGCAGTTCTTC
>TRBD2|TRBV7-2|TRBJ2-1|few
CASSSPASGGSYNEQFF
TGTGCCAGCAGCTCCCCGGCTAGCGGGGGCTCCTACAATGAGCAGTTCTTC
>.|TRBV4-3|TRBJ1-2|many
CASSQVGGPDYGYTF
TGCGCCAGCAGCCAAGTCGGAGGACCTGACTATGGCTACACCTTC
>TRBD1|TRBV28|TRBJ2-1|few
CASSLGTGGINEQFF
TGTGCCAGCAGTTTAGGGACAGGGGGCATAAATGAGCAGTTCTTC
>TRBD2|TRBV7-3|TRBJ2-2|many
CASSLSVASGVNTGELFF
TGTGCCAGCAGCTTATCAGTGGCTAGCGGCGTGAACACCGGGGAGCTGTTTTTT
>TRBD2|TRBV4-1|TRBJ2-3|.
CASSQGLLIGTSGRDVSDTQYF
TGCGCCAGCAGCCAAGGTCTCCTTATCGGGACTAGCGGGAGGGATGTTTCAGATACGCAGTATTTT
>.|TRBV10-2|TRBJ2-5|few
CASSDPAETQYF
TGCGCCAGCAGTGACCCCGCGGAGACCCAGTACTTC
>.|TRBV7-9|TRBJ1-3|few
CASSLVVGTTSGNTIYF
TGTGCCAGCAGCTTAGTGGTGGGGACAACCTCTGGAAACACCATATATTTT
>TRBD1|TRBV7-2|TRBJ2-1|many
CASSEGGQGYNEQFF
TGTGCCAGCAGCGAGGGCGGACAGGGCTACAATGAGCAGTTCTTC
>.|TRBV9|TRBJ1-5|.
CASSETGRVTQPQHF
TGTGCCAGCAGCGAGACTGGGAGGGTTACGCAGCCCCAGCATTTT
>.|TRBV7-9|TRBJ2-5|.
CASSQDNQETQYF
TGTGCCAGCAGTCAGGACAACCAAGAGACCCAGTACTTC
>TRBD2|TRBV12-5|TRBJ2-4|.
CASGPGTSGNIQYF
TGTGCTAGTGGTCCCGGGACTAGCGGAAACATTCAGTACTTC
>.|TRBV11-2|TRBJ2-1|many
CASSLGWSGLHDEQFF
TGTGCCAGCAGCTTAGGGTGGTCCGGGTTGCACGATGAGCAGTTCTTC
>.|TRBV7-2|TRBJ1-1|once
CASSQGSWRGDSTEALF
TGTGCCAGCAGCCAGGGAAGTTGGAGGGGTGATAGCACTGAAGCTTTGTTT
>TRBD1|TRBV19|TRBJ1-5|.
CASRMTGEGNQPQHF
TGTGCCAGTAGGATGACAGGGGAGGGCAATCAGCCCCAGCATTTT
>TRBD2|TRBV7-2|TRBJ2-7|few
CASSSWVRVAGDEQYF
TGTGCCAGCAGCTCCTGGGTCCGAGTAGCGGGTGACGAGCAGTACTTC
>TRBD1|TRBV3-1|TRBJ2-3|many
CASSRQGASSDTQYF
TGTGCCAGCAGCCGACAGGGGGCTTCATCAGATACGCAGTATTTT
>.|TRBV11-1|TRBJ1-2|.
CASSVDKRGGDPSYGYTF
TGTGCCAGCAGCGTAGATAAGCGGGGGGGGGATCCCTCCTATGGCTACACCTTC
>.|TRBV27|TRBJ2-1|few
CASSLRGTLYNEQFF
TGTGCCAGCAGTTTACGGGGTACCCTCTACAATGAGCAGTTCTTC
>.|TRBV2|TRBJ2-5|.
CASSGLAETQYF
TGTGCCAGCAGTGGCCTAGCCGAGACCCAGTACTTC
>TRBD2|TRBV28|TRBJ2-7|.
CASSFAQRDHSYEQYF
TGTGCCAGCAGTTTCGCCCAGCGGGACCACTCCTACGAGCAGTACTTC
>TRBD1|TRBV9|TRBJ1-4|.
CASIDTGTGVEKLFF
TGTGCCAGCATCGATACCGGGACAGGGGTTGAAAAACTGTTTTTT
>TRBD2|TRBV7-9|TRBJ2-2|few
CASSLAASGTHTGELFF
TGTGCCAGCAGCTTAGCGGCTAGCGGGACTCACACCGGGGAGCTGTTTTTT
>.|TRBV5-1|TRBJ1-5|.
CASSLGQPSQPQHF
TGCGCCAGCAGCTTGGGTCAGCCGAGCCAGCCCCAGCATTTT
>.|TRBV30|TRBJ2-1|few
CAWGPYNEQFF
TGTGCCTGGGGACCCTACAATGAGCAGTTCTTC
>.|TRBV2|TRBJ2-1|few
CASSEVVAGNEQFF
TGTGCCAGCAGTGAAGTAGTCGCGGGGAATGAGCAGTTCTTC
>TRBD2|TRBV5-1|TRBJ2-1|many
CASSFSGIGNEQFF
TGCGCCAGCAGCTTCAGCGGGATAGGTAATGAGCAGTTCTTC
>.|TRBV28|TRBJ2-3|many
CASSFSGGADTQYF
TGTGCCAGCAGTTTTTCTGGTGGTGCAGATACGCAGTATTTT